This is a list of T cell receptor beta chains from one sample in a study of blood T cell repertoires in COVID-19. Here immunoSEQ multiplex PCR was the method, and the copy in TCRdb shows in-frame clones only, minus some. The sample holds approximately 330,000 clones; 87% are singletons and the top ten take more than 7.5%. The sample taken for sequencing was peripheral blood. The receptors here all came from a man between 25 and 39 years old with COVID-19, enrolled during active disease. Each CDR3 is given with its conserved first and last residue. A D gene is named only where the DNA matches it firmly.

TRBV10-3,TRBJ2-1,TRBD1,TGTGCCATCAGTGCTGACAGGGTGGGCGATGAGCAGTTCTTC,CAISADRVGDEQFF
TRBV7-7,TRBJ2-1,-,TGTGCCAGCAGCTTAGGATCTGGCAGTTACAATGAGCAGTTCTTC,CASSLGSGSYNEQFF
TRBV7-9,TRBJ1-2,-,TGTGCCAGCAGCTCCTTAGGGTCCAGGGGTCTTTCCTTCTACACCTTC,CASSSLGSRGLSFYTF
TRBV5-4,TRBJ2-3,TRBD1,TGTGCCAGCAGCTCTCCGACAGGGGCGTTCACAGATACGCAGTATTTT,CASSSPTGAFTDTQYF
TRBV5-4,TRBJ2-5,TRBD2,TGTGCCAGCAGTACTGGACTAGCGGGATTCCAAGAGACCCAGTACTTC,CASSTGLAGFQETQYF
TRBV3-1/TRBV3-2,TRBJ2-1,-,TGTGCCAGACACAAACCCGGGACTGCGAATCGTGCGTCTCTCCGGTTCTTC,CARHKPGTANRASLRFF
TRBV5-1,TRBJ1-2,TRBD1,TGCGCCAGCAGCTCGGGACCACAGGGGAACTATGGCTACACCTTC,CASSSGPQGNYGYTF
TRBV12-3/TRBV12-4,TRBJ2-1,TRBD1,TGTGCCAGCAGTAGCGACAGGGAGAATGAGCAGTTCTTC,CASSSDRENEQFF
TRBV6-2/TRBV6-3,TRBJ2-7,TRBD1,TGTGCCAGCAGTTACTCTGTTTTGGTACAGGGGGCCGCCTACGAGCAGTACTTC,CASSYSVLVQGAAYEQYF
TRBV18,TRBJ1-1,-,TGTGCCAGCTCACCTCCTAGTGTGGTTCCAAACACTGAAGCTTTCTTT,CASSPPSVVPNTEAFF